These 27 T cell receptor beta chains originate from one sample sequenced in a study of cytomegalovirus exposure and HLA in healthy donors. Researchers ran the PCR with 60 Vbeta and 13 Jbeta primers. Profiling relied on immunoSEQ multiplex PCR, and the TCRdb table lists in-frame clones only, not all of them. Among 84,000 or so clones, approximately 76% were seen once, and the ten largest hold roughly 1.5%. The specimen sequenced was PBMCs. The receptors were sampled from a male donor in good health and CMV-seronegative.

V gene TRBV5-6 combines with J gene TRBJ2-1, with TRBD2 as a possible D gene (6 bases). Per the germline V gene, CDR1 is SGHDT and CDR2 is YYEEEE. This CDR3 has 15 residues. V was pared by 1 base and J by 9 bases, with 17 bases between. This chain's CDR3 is CASSLPGGSLGEQFF. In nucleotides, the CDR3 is TGTGCCAGCAGCTTGCCCGGGGGTAGCTTAGGTGAGCAGTTCTTC.

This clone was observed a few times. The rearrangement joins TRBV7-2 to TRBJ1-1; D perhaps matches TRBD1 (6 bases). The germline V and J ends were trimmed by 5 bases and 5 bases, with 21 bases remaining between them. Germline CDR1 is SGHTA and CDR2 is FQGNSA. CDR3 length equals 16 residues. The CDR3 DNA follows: TGTGCCAGCAGCCCCCAACAAGGTCTCGGACAGACTGAAGCTTTCTTT. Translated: CASSPQQGLGQTEAFF.

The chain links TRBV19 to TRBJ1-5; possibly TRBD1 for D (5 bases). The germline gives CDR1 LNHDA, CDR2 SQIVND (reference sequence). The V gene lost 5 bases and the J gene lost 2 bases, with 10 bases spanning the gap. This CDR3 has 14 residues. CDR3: CASSWPGGNQPQHF. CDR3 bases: TGTGCCAGTAGTTGGCCGGGGGGCAATCAGCCCCAGCATTTT.

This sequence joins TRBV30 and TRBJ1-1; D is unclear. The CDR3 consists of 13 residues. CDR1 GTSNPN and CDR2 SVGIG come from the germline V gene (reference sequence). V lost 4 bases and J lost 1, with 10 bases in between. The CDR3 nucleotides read TGTGCCTGGACAAGAAGACAGAACACTGAAGCTTTCTTT. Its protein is CAWTRRQNTEAFF.

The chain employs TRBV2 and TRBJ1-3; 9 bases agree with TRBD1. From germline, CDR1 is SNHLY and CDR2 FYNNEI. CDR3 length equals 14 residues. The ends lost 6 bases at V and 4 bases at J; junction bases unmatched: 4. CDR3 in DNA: TGTGCCAGCAGCGAACAGGGGGCCGGAAACACCATATATTTT. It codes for CASSEQGAGNTIYF.

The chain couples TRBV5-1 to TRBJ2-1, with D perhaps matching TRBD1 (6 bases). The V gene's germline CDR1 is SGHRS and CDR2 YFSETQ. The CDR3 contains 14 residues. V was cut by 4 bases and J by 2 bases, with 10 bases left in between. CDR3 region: CASSAGDTYNEQFF. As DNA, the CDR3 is TGCGCCAGCAGCGCAGGGGACACCTACAATGAGCAGTTCTTC.

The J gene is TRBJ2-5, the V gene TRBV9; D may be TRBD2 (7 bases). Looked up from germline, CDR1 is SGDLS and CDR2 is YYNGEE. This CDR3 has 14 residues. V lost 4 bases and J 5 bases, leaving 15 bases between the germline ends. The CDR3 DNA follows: TGTGCCAGCAGCAAAACAAGGGGGGGGGAGACCCAGTACTTC. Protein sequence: CASSKTRGGETQYF.

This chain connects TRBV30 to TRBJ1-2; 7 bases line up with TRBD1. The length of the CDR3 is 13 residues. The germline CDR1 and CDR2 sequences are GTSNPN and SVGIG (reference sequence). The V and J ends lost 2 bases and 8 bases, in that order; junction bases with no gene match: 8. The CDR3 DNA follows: TGTGCCTGGAGTAGTGACAGGGCTCCCGGCTACACCTTC. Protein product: CAWSSDRAPGYTF.

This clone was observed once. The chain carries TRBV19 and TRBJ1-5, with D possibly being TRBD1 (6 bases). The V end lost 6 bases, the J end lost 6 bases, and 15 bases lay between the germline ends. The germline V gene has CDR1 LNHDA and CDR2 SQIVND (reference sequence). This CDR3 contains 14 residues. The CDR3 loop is CASSESGVFQPQHF. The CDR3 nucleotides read TGTGCCAGTAGCGAATCAGGGGTATTTCAGCCCCAGCATTTT.

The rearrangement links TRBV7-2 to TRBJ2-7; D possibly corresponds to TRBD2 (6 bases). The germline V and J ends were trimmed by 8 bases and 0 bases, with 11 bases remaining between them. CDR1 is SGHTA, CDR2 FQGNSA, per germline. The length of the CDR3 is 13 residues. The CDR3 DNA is TGTGCCAGCTCGCGGACTAACTCCTACGAGCAGTACTTC. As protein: CASSRTNSYEQYF.

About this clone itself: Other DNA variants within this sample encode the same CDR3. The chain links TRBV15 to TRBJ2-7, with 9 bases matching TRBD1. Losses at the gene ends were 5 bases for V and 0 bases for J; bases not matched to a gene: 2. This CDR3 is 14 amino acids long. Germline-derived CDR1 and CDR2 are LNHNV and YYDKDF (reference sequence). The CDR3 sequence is CATSRDRASYEQYF. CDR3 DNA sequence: TGTGCCACCAGCCGGGACAGGGCCTCCTACGAGCAGTACTTC.

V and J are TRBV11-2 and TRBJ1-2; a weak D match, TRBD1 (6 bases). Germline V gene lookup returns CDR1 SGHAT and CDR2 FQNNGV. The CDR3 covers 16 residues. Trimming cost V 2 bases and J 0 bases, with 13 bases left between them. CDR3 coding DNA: TGTGCCAGCAGCTTACCGCTCGACAGGACTAACTATGGCTACACCTTC. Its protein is CASSLPLDRTNYGYTF.

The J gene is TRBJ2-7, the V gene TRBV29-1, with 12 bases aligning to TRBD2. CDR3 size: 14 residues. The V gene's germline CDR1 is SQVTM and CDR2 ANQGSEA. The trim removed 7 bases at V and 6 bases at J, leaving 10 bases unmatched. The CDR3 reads CSGRLAGDSIEQYF. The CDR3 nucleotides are TGCAGCGGACGACTAGCGGGAGATAGTATCGAGCAGTACTTC.

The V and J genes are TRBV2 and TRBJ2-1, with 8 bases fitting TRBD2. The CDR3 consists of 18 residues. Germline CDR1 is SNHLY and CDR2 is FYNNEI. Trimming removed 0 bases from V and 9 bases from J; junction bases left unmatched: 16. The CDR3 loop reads CASSEAGRGTSYRLEQFF. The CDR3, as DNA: TGTGCCAGCAGTGAAGCGGGGAGAGGGACTAGTTACCGCCTTGAGCAGTTCTTC.

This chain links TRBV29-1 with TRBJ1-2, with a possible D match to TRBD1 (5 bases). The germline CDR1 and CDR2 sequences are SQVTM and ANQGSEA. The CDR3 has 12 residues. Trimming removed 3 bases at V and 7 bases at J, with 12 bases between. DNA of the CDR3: TGCAGCGTTGAGTTCAGGGCACTTGGCTACACCTTC. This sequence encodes CSVEFRALGYTF.

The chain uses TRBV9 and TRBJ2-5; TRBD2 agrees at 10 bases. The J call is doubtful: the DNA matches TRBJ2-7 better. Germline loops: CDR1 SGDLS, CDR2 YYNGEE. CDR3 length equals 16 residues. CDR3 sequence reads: CASSEGPSGGTYEQYF. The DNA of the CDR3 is TGTGCCAGCAGCGAGGGCCCTAGCGGGGGAACCTACGAGCAGTACTTC.

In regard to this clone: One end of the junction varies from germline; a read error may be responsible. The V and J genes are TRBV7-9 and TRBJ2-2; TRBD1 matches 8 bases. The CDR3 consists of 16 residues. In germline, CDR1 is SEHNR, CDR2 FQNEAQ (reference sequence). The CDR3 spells CSSSSSRGRNTGELFF. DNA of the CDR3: TGTTCCAGCAGCTCAAGCAGGGGGCGCAACACCGGGGAGCTGTTTTTT.

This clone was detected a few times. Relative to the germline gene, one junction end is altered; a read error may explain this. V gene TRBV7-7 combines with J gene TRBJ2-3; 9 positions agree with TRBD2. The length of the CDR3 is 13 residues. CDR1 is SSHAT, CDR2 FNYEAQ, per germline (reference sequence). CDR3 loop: CASSLVLAGPQYF. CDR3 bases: TGTGCTAGCAGCTTAGTGCTAGCGGGGCCGCAGTATTTT. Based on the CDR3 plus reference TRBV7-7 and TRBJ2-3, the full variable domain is GAGVSQSPRYKVTKRGQDVTLRCDPISSHATLYWYQQALGQGPEFLTYFNYEAQPDKSGLPSDRFSAERPEGSISTLTIQRTEQRDSAMYRCASSLVLAGPQYFGPGTRLTVL.

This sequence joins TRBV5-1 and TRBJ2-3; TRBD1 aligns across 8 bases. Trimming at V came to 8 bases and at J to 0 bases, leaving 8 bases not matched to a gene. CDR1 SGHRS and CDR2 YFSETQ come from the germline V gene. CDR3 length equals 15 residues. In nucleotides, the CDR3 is TGCGCCAGTACGACAGGGGTCCATAGCACAGATACGCAGTATTTT. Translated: CASTTGVHSTDTQYF.

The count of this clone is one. The CDR3 region is CASSYEGLAGGPQYF. The CDR3, as DNA: TGCGCCAGCAGCTACGAGGGGCTAGCGGGAGGGCCACAGTACTTC. This sequence joins TRBV5-1 and TRBJ2-5, with 12 bases lining up with TRBD2. Germline CDR1 SGHRS, CDR2 YFSETQ. V lost 3 bases to trimming and J lost 11 bases; unmatched junction nucleotides: 11. The CDR3 runs to 15 residues.

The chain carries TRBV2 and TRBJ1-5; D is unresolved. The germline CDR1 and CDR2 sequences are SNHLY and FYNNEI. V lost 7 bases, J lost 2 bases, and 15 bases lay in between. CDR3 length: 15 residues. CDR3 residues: CASTLAPYGNQPQHF. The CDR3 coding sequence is TGTGCCAGCACCTTAGCCCCGTACGGCAATCAGCCCCAGCATTTT.

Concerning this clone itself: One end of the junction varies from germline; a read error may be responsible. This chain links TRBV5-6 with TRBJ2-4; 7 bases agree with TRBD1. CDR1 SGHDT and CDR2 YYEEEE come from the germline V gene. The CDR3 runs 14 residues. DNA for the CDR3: TGTGCCAGCAGCTTCAGACAGGGATTAAACAGTCAGTACTTC. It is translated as CASSFRQGLNSQYF.

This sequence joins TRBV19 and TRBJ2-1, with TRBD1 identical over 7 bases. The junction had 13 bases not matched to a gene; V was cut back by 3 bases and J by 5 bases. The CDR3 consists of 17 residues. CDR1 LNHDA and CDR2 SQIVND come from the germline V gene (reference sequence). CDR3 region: CASSISSGQRKNNEQFF. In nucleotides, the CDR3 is TGTGCCAGTAGTATCTCATCGGGACAGAGAAAGAACAATGAGCAGTTCTTC.

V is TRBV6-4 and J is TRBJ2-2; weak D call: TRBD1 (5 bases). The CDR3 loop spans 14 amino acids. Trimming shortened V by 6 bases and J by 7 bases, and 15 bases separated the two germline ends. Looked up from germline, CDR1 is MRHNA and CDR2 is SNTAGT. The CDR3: CASSPTQGVGELFF. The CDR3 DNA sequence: TGTGCCAGCAGCCCAACGCAGGGCGTCGGGGAGCTGTTTTTT.

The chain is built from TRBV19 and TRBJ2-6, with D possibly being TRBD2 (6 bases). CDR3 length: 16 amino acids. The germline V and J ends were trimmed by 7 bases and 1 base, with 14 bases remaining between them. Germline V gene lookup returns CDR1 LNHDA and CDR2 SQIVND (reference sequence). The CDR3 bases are TGTGCCAGTACCAATAGTGGGGGGTCTGGGGCCAACGTCCTGACTTTC. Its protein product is CASTNSGGSGANVLTF.

CDR3 sequence (DNA): TGCGCCAGCAGCCAAGATATTTTACAGAACTATGGCTACACCTTC. Translated, it gives CASSQDILQNYGYTF. The J gene is TRBJ1-2, the V gene TRBV4-3; D remains unclear. V shed 0 bases and J shed 2 bases, with 10 bases lying between them. This CDR3 comprises 15 residues. Germline CDR1 is LGHNA and CDR2 is YSLEER.

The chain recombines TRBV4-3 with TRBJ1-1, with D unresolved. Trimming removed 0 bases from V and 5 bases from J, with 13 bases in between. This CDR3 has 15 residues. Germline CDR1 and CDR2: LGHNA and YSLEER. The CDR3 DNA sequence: TGCGCCAGCAGCCAAGATCTTAACCGGGGAACTGAAGCTTTCTTT. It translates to CASSQDLNRGTEAFF.